The 19 T cell receptor beta chains below all came from one sample that was sequenced in a study of CD8+CD57+ T cells in acquired aplastic anemia. Genomic DNA acted as the template from which TCR beta VDJ combination and CDR3 sequence profiling were carried out. TCRdb recomputed calls from the reads with MiXCR, one row per CDR3 protein. This table has approximately 470,000 distinct CDR3 sequences, approximately 32% appearing once. Individuals selected for sequencing had exhibited CD8+CD57+ cell expansion on flow cytometry. The sequenced sample was sorted CD4+, CD8+, or CD8+CD57+ T cells (not recorded which) from PBMCs. These receptors came from a human donor with aplastic anemia.

The rearrangement links TRBV12-3 or TRBV12-4 to TRBJ2-1, with 9 positions matching TRBD2. The V segment lost 6 bases and the J segment 4 bases; nucleotides outside the gene matches: 7. The CDR3 length is 15 residues. The CDR3 loop reads CASSPSGIGYNEQFF. DNA of the CDR3: TGTGCCAGCAGCCCTAGCGGGATAGGATACAATGAGCAGTTCTTC.

The chain links TRBV11-1 to TRBJ2-7; TRBD1 matches at 7 bases. The V and J ends lost 8 bases and 0 bases, in that order; junction bases with no gene match: 10. From germline, CDR1 is SGHAT and CDR2 FQDESV (reference sequence). The length of the CDR3 is 15 residues. Here the CDR3 DNA reads TGTGCCAGCTCACAAACAGGGGACAACTCCTACGAGCAGTACTTC. Protein sequence: CASSQTGDNSYEQYF.

This clonotype was seen repeatedly, ten times or more. The chain couples TRBV2 to TRBJ1-2; 12 bases fit TRBD1. CDR3 length: 17 residues. Per germline, CDR1 SNHLY and CDR2 FYNNEI. The junction had 10 bases not matched to a gene; V was cut back by 0 bases and J by 8 bases. The CDR3 region is CASSEAQGQGAIDGYTF. The CDR3 nucleotides are TGTGCCAGCAGTGAAGCTCAGGGACAGGGGGCGATTGACGGCTACACCTTC.

The rearrangement uses TRBV5-5 and TRBJ2-1; tentative D call: TRBD2 (5 bases). The CDR3 totals 13 residues. CDR1 and CDR2 from the germline V gene are SGHKS and YYEKEE (reference sequence). The V and J ends lost 1 base and 5 bases respectively, with 7 bases between them. The CDR3 is CASSLWGDNEQFF. CDR3 in DNA: TGTGCCAGCAGCTTGTGGGGAGACAATGAGCAGTTCTTC.

The genes are TRBV12-3 or TRBV12-4 and TRBJ2-7; TRBD1 is a possible D gene (6 bases). The CDR3 consists of 14 residues. Between the trimmed V and J ends, which lost 2 bases and 5 bases, there was a span of 13 bases. In DNA form, the CDR3 reads TGTGCCAGCAGTTTAAAACAGGGTTTAAACGAGCAGTACTTC. It yields the protein CASSLKQGLNEQYF.

This clonotype was detected once. Being one base from a much bigger clone, this may be a read error. CDR3: CATSPGLTDTQYF. In nucleotides, the CDR3 is TGTGCCACCAGTCCAGGGCTCACAGATACGCAGTATTTT. The chain has TRBV24-1 and TRBJ2-3, with a possible D match to TRBD1 (5 bases). With 6 bases removed from V and 2 bases from J, the gap between germline ends came to 8 bases. Germline assignment: CDR1 KGHDR and CDR2 SFDVKD. The CDR3 spans 13 residues.

This clonotype showed up just a few times. The CDR3 sequence: CSALGTGARREQFF. In nucleotides, the CDR3 is TGCAGTGCTCTCGGGACAGGGGCCCGCCGGGAGCAGTTCTTC. This sequence joins TRBV20-1 and TRBJ2-1, with 10 bases aligning to TRBD1. V lost 5 bases to trimming and J lost 10 bases; unmatched junction nucleotides: 11. The CDR3 sequence is 14 residues long. The germline V gene encodes CDR1 DFQATT and CDR2 SNEGSKA (reference sequence).

There are many counts of this clonotype. The V gene is TRBV10-3, the J gene TRBJ2-7; the D gene is possibly TRBD1 (5 bases). The CDR3 has 14 amino acids. V shed 4 bases and J shed 3 bases, with 13 bases lying between them. In germline, CDR1 is ENHRY, CDR2 SYGVKD. The CDR3 loop reads CAISAGSNFYEQYF. The CDR3 nucleotides read TGTGCCATCAGTGCAGGGTCGAATTTCTACGAGCAGTACTTC.

The sample holds many counts of this clonotype. The V gene is TRBV29-1, the J gene TRBJ2-5; 7 bases are a match to TRBD2. Germline V gene lookup returns CDR1 SQVTM and CDR2 ANQGSEA. This CDR3 has 13 residues. V trimming: 1 base; J trimming: 2 bases; junction bases outside the gene matches: 1. CDR3 sequence (DNA): TGCAGCGTTGAAGGGACTAGTCAAGAGACCCAGTACTTC. Protein sequence: CSVEGTSQETQYF.

In the case of this clonotype: This could be a read error, since a much larger clone is one nucleotide away. This chain links TRBV19 with TRBJ1-5; no clear D gene. Trimming removed 1 base at V and 7 bases at J, with 17 bases between. This CDR3 spans 16 amino acids. Germline V gives CDR1 LNHDA, CDR2 SQIVND (reference sequence). CDR3 nucleotides: TGTGCCAGTAGTATAGCAGGACTCCTAGCCTGGCAGCCCCAGCATTTT. Translation: CASSIAGLLAWQPQHF.

Regarding this clonotype: A much larger clone lies one base from this, so it may be a read error. The chain carries TRBV7-2 and TRBJ1-2, with 8 bases lining up with TRBD1. Per the germline V gene, CDR1 is SGHTA and CDR2 is FQGNSA. The CDR3 runs to 14 residues. V lost 1 base and J lost 6; bases outside the gene matches: 4. CDR3 amino acids: CASSLVGRGHGYTF. Here the CDR3 DNA reads TGTGCCAGCAGCTTAGTGGGCAGGGGGCATGGCTACACCTTC.

Remarks on this clonotype: A clone one base away is much larger, so this may be a read error. This CDR3 is missing its conserved last phenylalanine or tryptophan, likely due to a read error. The J gene is TRBJ1-5, the V gene TRBV20-1, with unresolved D. The CDR3 is 13 amino acids. Trimming left V 0 bases short and J 3 bases short, with 6 bases between. Germline V lookup: CDR1 DFQATT, CDR2 SNEGSKA (reference sequence). CDR3 residues: CSARETDNQPQHL. The CDR3 DNA is TGCAGTGCTAGAGAAACGGACAATCAGCCCCAGCATCTT.

CDR3 residues: CASSWDGGINQPQHF. The CDR3 nucleotides are TGTGCCAGCAGCTGGGACGGGGGGATCAATCAGCCCCAGCATTTT. This rearrangement joins TRBV5-8 to TRBJ1-5; D might be TRBD1 (5 bases). CDR1 and CDR2 (germline): SGHTS, YDEGEE. Trimming removed 3 bases from V and 3 bases from J, with 13 bases in between. The CDR3 spans 15 residues. The entire variable domain, with the rest obtained from reference TRBV5-8 and TRBJ1-5, is as follows: EAGVTQSPTHLIKTRGQQATLRCSPISGHTSVYWYQQALGLGLQFLLWYDEGEERNRGNFPPRFSGRQFPNYSSELNVNALELEDSALYLCASSWDGGINQPQHFGDGTRLSIL.

The chain employs TRBV12-3 or TRBV12-4 and TRBJ2-2; the match to TRBD1 covers 8 bases. The trim removed 3 bases at V and 7 bases at J, leaving 7 bases unmatched. The CDR3 sequence is 15 residues long. The CDR3 here is CASSLGQARGGELFF. CDR3 DNA: TGTGCCAGCAGTTTGGGACAGGCCCGCGGCGGGGAGCTGTTTTTT.

Notes on this clonotype: A much larger clone lies one base from this, so it may be a read error. The genes are TRBV29-1 and TRBJ2-7; tentative D call: TRBD1 (6 bases). Germline-derived CDR1 and CDR2 are SQVTM and ANQGSEA. This CDR3 is built from 14 residues. CDR3 loop: CSVLITTGSYEQHF. The CDR3 DNA reads as TGCAGCGTTCTGATAACTACAGGGTCCTACGAGCAGCACTTC.

In its sample, this clonotype was seen many times. The J gene is TRBJ2-3, the V gene TRBV7-9; D is undetermined. CDR1 SEHNR and CDR2 FQNEAQ come from the germline V gene (reference sequence). The CDR3 spans 12 residues. V lost 4 bases to trimming and J lost 8 bases, with 10 bases between them. CDR3 DNA sequence: TGTGCCAGCAGCTCCACCATCAGTACGCAGTATTTT. This codes for CASSSTISTQYF.

This clonotype was picked up many times. J is TRBJ2-2 and V is TRBV7-3; a possible D gene is TRBD1 (5 bases). Germline values: CDR1 SGHTA, CDR2 FQGTGA. The CDR3 covers 14 residues. V was clipped by 0 bases and J by 4 bases, with 6 bases between them. The CDR3 DNA reads TGTGCCAGCAGCTTAACAGGGGCCACCGGGGAGCTGTTTTTT. Translating it yields CASSLTGATGELFF.

The chain joins TRBV7-8 to TRBJ1-5, with no clear D. Germline V gene lookup returns CDR1 SGHVS and CDR2 FQNEAQ. The CDR3 extends over 16 amino acids. Trimming cost V 5 bases and J 6 bases, with 20 bases left between them. The CDR3 is CASSRRLSGESQPQHF. The CDR3 region has the DNA TGTGCCAGCAGCCGCCGTCTGAGTGGGGAGAGTCAGCCCCAGCATTTT. The entire variable domain, with the rest obtained from reference TRBV7-8 and TRBJ1-5, is as follows: GAGVSQSPRYKVAKRGQDVALRCDPISGHVSLFWYQQALGQGPEFLTYFQNEAQLDKSGLPSDRFFAERPEGSVSTLKIQRTQQEDSAVYLCASSRRLSGESQPQHFGDGTRLSIL.

Only a few counts were recorded for this clonotype. The chain combines TRBV20-1 with TRBJ2-1, with D uncertain. Germline CDR1 and CDR2: DFQATT and SNEGSKA (reference sequence). V gave up 5 bases and J gave up 8 bases, with 10 bases separating them. The CDR3 runs 11 residues. The CDR3 DNA sequence: TGCAGTGCTGAAGTGGTCCATGAGCAGTTCTTC. Amino acid sequence: CSAEVVHEQFF.